This is a list of T cell receptor beta chains from one sample in a study of PD-L1 blockade in urothelial cancer. Some clones are missing from TCRdb's copy, which holds only in-frame ones; the method was immunoSEQ multiplex PCR. The repertoire includes some 100,000 clones, 90% to 95% of them detected once, and 0.85% to 1% sits in the top ten. The sequenced sample was PBMCs, obtained around atezolizumab (anti-PD-L1) treatment. Receptors were obtained from a woman older than 75 with urothelial cancer. Each CDR3 is given with its conserved first and last residue. A D gene is named only where the DNA matches it firmly. The size of a clone is reported for some rows only, either as once, few or many, or as a class for expanded clones.

j_gene | d_gene | v_gene | abundance | CDR3nt | CDR3aa
TRBJ1-1 | - | TRBV14 | - | TGTGCCAGCAGCCAAGAGGCAGGTGGGACTGAAGCTTTCTTT | CASSQEAGGTEAFF
TRBJ1-1 | TRBD1 | TRBV29-1 | - | TGCAGCGTTCAGGGGGCGAGGGGGACTGAAGCTTTCTTT | CSVQGARGTEAFF
TRBJ2-3 | - | TRBV5-4 | - | TGTGCCAGCAGCTTGGGAGTGAGAGATACGCAGTATTTT | CASSLGVRDTQYF
TRBJ2-5 | TRBD2 | TRBV4-1 | - | TGCGCCAGCAGCCGCGGGCCACAGGCGGCGGGGGACCAGTACTTC | CASSRGPQAAGDQYF
TRBJ2-1 | TRBD2 | TRBV5-1 | - | TGCGCCAGCAGCTTGGCCACACTAGCGGATCTCAATGAGCAGTTCTTC | CASSLATLADLNEQFF
TRBJ2-1 | - | TRBV7-3 | - | TGTGCCAGCAGCCCTCAAGCGGGCAATGAGCAGTTCTTC | CASSPQAGNEQFF
TRBJ2-7 | - | TRBV30 | - | TGTGCCTGGAGTGTACTAAGGAGCTACGAGCAGTACTTC | CAWSVLRSYEQYF
TRBJ2-5 | TRBD1 | TRBV5-6 | - | TGTGCCAGCAGCTCCGGACAGGGGGCTCGGGAGACCCAGTACTTC | CASSSGQGARETQYF
TRBJ2-3 | TRBD1 | TRBV5-1 | - | TGCGCCAGCAGAGGACAGGACATCACAGATACGCAGTATTTT | CASRGQDITDTQYF
TRBJ2-3 | - | TRBV27 | - | TGTGCCAGCAGTTTAATAACTACTCAGCCTAGCACAGATACGCAGTATTTT | CASSLITTQPSTDTQYF
TRBJ1-2 | - | TRBV30 | - | TGTGCCTGGAGTGTAACTTTCGGGACACCTATCTATGGCTACACCTTC | CAWSVTFGTPIYGYTF
TRBJ1-2 | - | TRBV18 | - | TGTGCCAGCTCACCACCCTCAGCAGGGGCCTATGGCTACACCTTC | CASSPPSAGAYGYTF
TRBJ2-3 | TRBD2 | TRBV4-2 | - | TGTGCCAGCAGCCCAAGGGGACTAGCGGGGCCCCAGGGCACAGATACGCAGTATTTT | CASSPRGLAGPQGTDTQYF
TRBJ1-1 | - | TRBV18 | - | TGTGCCAGCTCACCAAAGGGGACTGAAGCTTTCTTT | CASSPKGTEAFF
TRBJ2-2 | TRBD2 | TRBV5-1 | once | TGCGCCAGCAGCTTGGAGGCGGGAGGCACCGGGGAGCTGTTTTTT | CASSLEAGGTGELFF
TRBJ2-3 | TRBD1 | TRBV2 | - | TGTGCCACCGATCAGGACAGGGCTACAGATACGCAGTATTTT | CATDQDRATDTQYF
TRBJ1-2 | TRBD1 | TRBV4-2 | - | TGTGCCAGCAGCCAAGACGGCCAGGGGGTGCTTAACTATGGCTACACCTTC | CASSQDGQGVLNYGYTF
TRBJ2-1 | - | TRBV27 | - | TGTGCCAGCGCCTTTGCGGCGGTGCAGTTCTTC | CASAFAAVQFF
TRBJ2-1 | - | TRBV7-8 | once | TGTGCCAGCAGCTTAGACCAGGTGAATGAGCAGTTCTTC | CASSLDQVNEQFF
TRBJ2-2 | - | TRBV11-2 | - | TGTGCCAGCAGCTTGGGACATAACACCGGGGAGCTGTTTTTT | CASSLGHNTGELFF
TRBJ1-5 | - | TRBV19 | - | TGTGCCAGTAGTACCAGGACAGTAGAAAGGCAGCCCCAGCATTTT | CASSTRTVERQPQHF
TRBJ2-1 | TRBD2 | TRBV10-1 | - | TGCGCCAGCAGTGATAGCGGGAGGCCGGGCAATGAGCAGTTCTTC | CASSDSGRPGNEQFF
TRBJ2-2 | TRBD2 | TRBV7-7 | once | TGTGCCAGCAGCCCCATAGCGGGAGACGGCACCGGGGAGCTGTTTTTT | CASSPIAGDGTGELFF
TRBJ2-5 | - | TRBV28 | - | TGTGCCAGCAGTTTACGGACTCCGGAGACCCAGTACTTC | CASSLRTPETQYF
TRBJ2-7 | TRBD2 | TRBV27 | - | TGTGCCAGCAGTTTATTCGCGGGAGGGGGGGGCGAGCAGTACTTC | CASSLFAGGGGEQYF
TRBJ1-1 | TRBD1 | TRBV4-2 | - | TGTGCCAGCAGCCAAGATAACAGGGGCCCAGGGCGAGCTTTCTTT | CASSQDNRGPGRAFF
TRBJ2-7 | TRBD1 | TRBV28 | - | TGTGCCAGCAGTCCCGGGACAGGTAACGAGCAGTACTTC | CASSPGTGNEQYF
TRBJ1-4 | - | TRBV15 | - | TGTGCCACCAGCAGAGAGGGGCCCCCTAATGAAAAACTGTTTTTT | CATSREGPPNEKLFF
TRBJ1-2 | TRBD1 | TRBV30 | few | TGTGCCTGGAGTGTACAGGACAGGGGGCGAGGTGGCTACACCTTC | CAWSVQDRGRGGYTF
TRBJ2-3 | - | TRBV7-8 | - | TGTGCCAGCAGCCTCATAGGGAGAACAGATACGCAGTATTTT | CASSLIGRTDTQYF
TRBJ2-4 | - | TRBV4-2 | - | TGTGCCAGCAGCCAAGCCCCCGGGAGCGGCGGAAACCCTGCCAAAAACATTCAGTACTTC | CASSQAPGSGGNPAKNIQYF
TRBJ1-4 | - | TRBV6-6 | - | TGTGCCAGCAGTTACTCCATCGGGGGAGGTTCGGAAAAACTGTTTTTT | CASSYSIGGGSEKLFF
TRBJ2-3 | - | TRBV5-1 | - | TGCGCCAGCAGCTTGTCGGCAGGGCTCACAGATACGCAGTATTTT | CASSLSAGLTDTQYF
TRBJ1-5 | - | TRBV5-4 | few | TGTGCCAGCAGCTTTGAGCGGAATCAGCCCCAGCATTTT | CASSFERNQPQHF
TRBJ1-5 | - | TRBV7-9 | - | TGTGCCAGCAGCTCCCAAGGCGGCCAGCCCCAGCATTTT | CASSSQGGQPQHF
TRBJ2-7 | TRBD2 | TRBV25-1 | - | TGTGCCAGCAGTGGACTAGCGGGAGGTGGTGGCGAGCAGTACTTC | CASSGLAGGGGEQYF
TRBJ2-1 | - | TRBV5-6 | - | TGTGCCAGCAGCTTGGCAGTCTACAATGAGCAGTTCTTC | CASSLAVYNEQFF
TRBJ1-2 | - | TRBV9 | few | TGTGCCAGCAGCCCCACGGGGGGCGGGTATGGCTACACCTTC | CASSPTGGGYGYTF
TRBJ1-2 | - | TRBV5-4 | - | TGTGCCAGCAGTCAGACAGCTAACTATGGCTACACCTTC | CASSQTANYGYTF
TRBJ2-7 | - | TRBV6-5 | - | TGTGCCAGCAGAACAAACAGACAGAGCTCCTACGAGCAGTACTTC | CASRTNRQSSYEQYF
TRBJ2-2 | TRBD2 | TRBV5-5 | - | TGTGCCAGCAGTCCTCCGGGACTAGCGGGAGGGTACACCGGGGAGCTGTTTTTT | CASSPPGLAGGYTGELFF
TRBJ1-1 | - | TRBV7-2 | - | TGTGCCAGCAGCCTGGCCACTGAAGCTTTCTTT | CASSLATEAFF
TRBJ2-5 | - | TRBV5-1 | - | TGCGCCAGCAGCTTCGCCCCGGTCCAAGAGACCCAGTACTTC | CASSFAPVQETQYF
TRBJ2-7 | TRBD1 | TRBV28 | - | TGTGCCAGCAGCAAATCCGGACAGGGGATCTCCTACGAGCAGTACTTC | CASSKSGQGISYEQYF
TRBJ1-4 | - | TRBV27 | - | TGTGCCAGCAGTTCGGCGTCAGGGGTGTGGGAAAAACTGTTTTTT | CASSSASGVWEKLFF